These 20 T cell receptor beta chains originate from one sample sequenced in a study of cytomegalovirus exposure and HLA in healthy donors (dated by TCRdb to 2017 to 2019). Receptors were amplified or captured by the immunoSEQ multiplex PCR assay. For the multiplex PCR, a mixture combining 60 forward primers for TCR Vbeta segments and 13 reverse primers for TCR Jbeta segments was used. Held by TCRdb, this immuneACCESS table contains in-frame sequences only and omits some clones. Under half of the omission traces to an unresolved V gene where checked; the cause of the rest is unknown. Counted in this sample were 150,000 to 200,000 clones; 65% to 85% of them appeared once. The leading ten clones occupy roughly 3% of the sample. Source material: PBMCs. The receptor set was obtained from a woman aged 45-65 years in good health and CMV-seropositive.

The rearrangement uses TRBV2 and TRBJ2-5; 8 bases agree with TRBD1. J gave up 4 bases and V 2 bases, and 9 bases lay outside the gene matches. CDR3 length: 16 residues. Per germline, CDR1 SNHLY and CDR2 FYNNEI. CDR3 coding DNA: TGTGCCAGCAGTGAACCCGGACAGGGAAAACGAGAGACCCAGTACTTC. This codes for CASSEPGQGKRETQYF.

This rearrangement joins TRBV30 to TRBJ2-5, with TRBD2 matching 7 bases. The J segment lost 5 bases and the V segment lost 7 bases, leaving 7 bases of the junction unmatched. Germline V gene sequence: CDR1 GTSNPN, CDR2 SVGIG (reference sequence). This CDR3 has 12 residues. Here the CDR3 reads CALSTSSETQYF. CDR3 coding DNA: TGTGCCTTATCGACTAGCAGCGAGACCCAGTACTTC.

J is TRBJ1-3 and V is TRBV9; 8 bases map to TRBD1. Germline CDR1 and CDR2: SGDLS and YYNGEE. V gave up 3 bases and J gave up 14 bases; unmatched junction bases: 13. This CDR3 is 14 amino acids long. The CDR3: CASSATGVPREVYF. As DNA, the CDR3 is TGTGCCAGCAGCGCGACAGGGGTCCCGAGGGAGGTATATTTT.

The gene calls are TRBV5-5 and TRBJ2-2; TRBD1 is a possible D gene (5 bases). The CDR3 is 13 residues long. CDR1 and CDR2 (germline): SGHKS, YYEKEE (reference sequence). V lost 2 bases, J lost 6 bases, and 8 bases lay in between. The CDR3 sequence: CASSLDSPGELFF. As DNA, the CDR3 is TGTGCCAGCAGCTTAGACAGCCCCGGGGAGCTGTTTTTT. The variable domain in full, with the rest retrieved from reference TRBV5-5 and TRBJ2-2, is DAGVTQSPTHLIKTRGQQVTLRCSPISGHKSVSWYQQVLGQGPQFIFQYYEKEERGRGNFPDRFSARQFPNYSSELNVNALLLGDSALYLCASSLDSPGELFFGEGSRLTVL.

V is TRBV6-1 and J is TRBJ2-7, with 10 positions matching TRBD1. This CDR3 has 14 amino acids. CDR1 and CDR2 (germline): MNHNS, SASEGT. The V segment lost 7 bases and the J segment 2 bases; nucleotides outside the gene matches: 5. The CDR3 DNA sequence: TGTGCCAGCAAGGGGGACAGGGGCACCTACGAGCAGTACTTC. Translating it yields CASKGDRGTYEQYF.

The CDR3 bases are TGTGCCAGTAGTAACGGACTCACTCAGACCCAGTACTTC. This codes for CASSNGLTQTQYF. The chain employs TRBV19 and TRBJ2-5, with D maybe TRBD2 (5 bases). From germline, CDR1 is LNHDA and CDR2 SQIVND (reference sequence). The V and J ends lost 4 bases and 6 bases respectively, with 12 bases between them. The length of the CDR3 is 13 residues.

This clone was detected a few times. The rearrangement uses TRBV5-3 and TRBJ2-6; D not certain. TRBV5-3 is an ORF; its function is uncertain. The V end lost 0 bases, the J end lost 0 bases, and 7 bases lay between the germline ends. CDR3 length equals 16 residues. CDR3: CARSLVQFSGANVLTF. As DNA, the CDR3 is TGTGCCAGAAGCTTGGTTCAATTCTCTGGGGCCAACGTCCTGACTTTC.

This chain connects TRBV27 to TRBJ2-2, with D tentatively TRBD1 (6 bases). Germline V gene data show CDR1 as MNHEY and CDR2 as SMNVEV (reference sequence). V was pared by 0 bases and J by 3 bases, with 14 bases between. The CDR3 has 17 residues. This CDR3 is CASSLSWAGVDTGELFF. CDR3 in DNA: TGTGCCAGCAGTTTATCGTGGGCAGGGGTTGACACCGGGGAGCTGTTTTTT.

The chain joins TRBV9 to TRBJ1-3, with D unclear. Per germline, CDR1 SGDLS and CDR2 YYNGEE. V was clipped by 2 bases and J by 4 bases, with 19 bases between them. The CDR3 sequence is 17 residues long. CDR3 amino acids: CASSVDFGQPKGNTIYF. CDR3 sequence (DNA): TGTGCCAGCAGCGTGGATTTTGGGCAACCGAAGGGAAACACCATATATTTT.

The chain links TRBV5-1 to TRBJ2-5; D not resolved. The CDR3 has 12 amino acids. CDR1 is SGHRS and CDR2 is YFSETQ in the germline V gene. Trimming shortened V by 2 bases and J by 2 bases, and 4 bases separated the two germline ends. CDR3 nucleotides: TGCGCCAGCAGCTTCGTGCAAGAGACCCAGTACTTC. Its protein is CASSFVQETQYF.

On this clone itself: The junction departs from germline at one end; a sequencing error may be responsible. V is TRBV25-1 and J is TRBJ2-6, with a tentative D call TRBD1 (5 bases). The CDR3 extends over 14 amino acids. The V gene's germline CDR1 is MGHDK and CDR2 SYGVNS. CDR3 in amino acids: CASSENSGANGLTF. The CDR3 DNA reads as TGTGCCAGCAGTGAAAACTCTGGGGCCAACGGCCTGACTTTC.

The chain combines TRBV28 with TRBJ2-1, with TRBD1 as a possible D gene (6 bases). Trimming cost V 2 bases and J 6 bases, with 11 bases left between them. Germline V gene data show CDR1 as MDHEN and CDR2 as SYDVKM. The CDR3 extends over 14 amino acids. CDR3 bases: TGTGCCAGCAGTTTACGCCGGGACACCAATGAGCAGTTCTTC. Protein product: CASSLRRDTNEQFF. Based on the CDR3 plus reference TRBV28 and TRBJ2-1, the full variable domain is DVKVTQSSRYLVKRTGEKVFLECVQDMDHENMFWYRQDPGLGLRLIYFSYDVKMKEKGDIPEGYSVSREKKERFSLILESASTNQTSMYLCASSLRRDTNEQFFGPGTRLTVL.

This chain connects TRBV19 to TRBJ2-2; 11 bases fit TRBD1. The germline V gene encodes CDR1 LNHDA and CDR2 SQIVND (reference sequence). The length of the CDR3 is 16 residues. V was clipped by 3 bases and J by 7 bases; unmatched bases: 7. The CDR3 nucleotides read TGTGCCAGTAGTATTCCCGGGACAGGGGGTATCGGGGAGCTGTTTTTT. Translating gives CASSIPGTGGIGELFF.

The DNA for the CDR3 is TGTGCCAGCAGCTTGACAGGGGTTGGAACTGAAGCTTTCTTT. It codes for CASSLTGVGTEAFF. V gene TRBV5-5 combines with J gene TRBJ1-1; 7 bases are a match to TRBD1. Germline trimming cut 1 base from V and 5 bases from J; bases unmatched to any gene: 5. The CDR3 runs 14 residues. The germline V gene has CDR1 SGHKS and CDR2 YYEKEE (reference sequence).

This chain joins TRBV7-3 and TRBJ2-3; D might be TRBD2 (6 bases). CDR1 and CDR2 from the germline V gene are SGHTA and FQGTGA. This CDR3 has 15 residues. V dropped 4 bases and J dropped 4 bases, with 15 bases sitting between them. Written as DNA, the CDR3 is TGTGCCAGCAGCTCAAATGGGGGGAGCGCAGATACGCAGTATTTT. It is translated as CASSSNGGSADTQYF. Full variable domain (missing parts from reference TRBV7-3 and TRBJ2-3): GAGVSQTPSNKVTEKGKYVELRCDPISGHTALYWYRQSLGQGPEFLIYFQGTGAADDSGLPNDRFFAVRPEGSVSTLKIQRTERGDSAVYLCASSSNGGSADTQYFGPGTRLTVL.

This clone was detected a few times. This chain links TRBV30 with TRBJ2-1; 7 bases map to TRBD2. Germline CDR1 GTSNPN, CDR2 SVGIG (reference sequence). There are 14 residues in the CDR3. Trimming took 8 bases from V and 2 from J; bases not matched to a gene: 9. For the CDR3, the DNA is TGTGCCCTAACTAGCGTCCCTACCTACAATGAGCAGTTCTTC. Protein: CALTSVPTYNEQFF.

This clone showed up just once. The V and J genes are TRBV5-1 and TRBJ1-1, with 11 bases identical to TRBD1. Germline trimming cut 4 bases from V and 4 bases from J; bases unmatched to any gene: 12. CDR1 and CDR2 from the germline V gene are SGHRS and YFSETQ. This CDR3 region has 17 residues. This CDR3 reads CASSPGTGGNVGTEAFF. The CDR3 coding sequence is TGCGCCAGCAGCCCCGGGACAGGGGGAAATGTAGGCACTGAAGCTTTCTTT.

This chain links TRBV14 with TRBJ1-1; D is unclear. CDR1 and CDR2 (germline): SGHDN, FVKESK. The CDR3 contains 12 residues. Trimming took 1 base from V and 3 from J, leaving 3 bases between them. The CDR3 region has the DNA TGTGCCAGCAGCCAAGCCTACACTGAAGCTTTCTTT. Encoded protein: CASSQAYTEAFF.

The gene calls are TRBV18 and TRBJ2-1; 10 nucleotides match TRBD2. The germline gives CDR1 KGHSH, CDR2 LQKENI. Trimming cost V 3 bases and J 6 bases; bases outside gene matches: 14. The CDR3 runs to 18 residues. CDR3 in amino acids: CASSPLGSGGAGGNEQFF. The CDR3 DNA follows: TGTGCCAGCTCACCCCTCGGGAGCGGGGGGGCCGGCGGCAATGAGCAGTTCTTC.

The V call is TRBV18, the J call TRBJ2-2; 10 bases are a match to TRBD1. CDR3 length: 16 amino acids. Germline-derived CDR1 and CDR2 are KGHSH and LQKENI. Trimming took 4 bases from V and 4 from J; bases not matched to a gene: 6. CDR3 bases: TGTGCCAGCTCACTTGGACAGGGGGGAAGCACCGGGGAGCTGTTTTTT. It codes for CASSLGQGGSTGELFF.